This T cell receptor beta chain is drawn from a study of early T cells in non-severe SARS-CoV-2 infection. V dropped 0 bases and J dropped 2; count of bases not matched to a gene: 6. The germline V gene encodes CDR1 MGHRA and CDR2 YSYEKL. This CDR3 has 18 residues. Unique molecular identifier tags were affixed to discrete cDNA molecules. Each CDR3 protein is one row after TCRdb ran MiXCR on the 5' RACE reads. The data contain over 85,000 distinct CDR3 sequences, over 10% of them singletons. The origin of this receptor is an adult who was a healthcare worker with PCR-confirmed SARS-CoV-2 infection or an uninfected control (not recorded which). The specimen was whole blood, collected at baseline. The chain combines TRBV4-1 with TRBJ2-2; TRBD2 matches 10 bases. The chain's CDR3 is CASSQDASGGDNTGELFF. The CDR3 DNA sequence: TGCGCCAGCAGCCAAGATGCTAGCGGGGGCGATAACACCGGGGAGCTGTTTTTT.